These 27 T cell receptor beta chains share one sample of origin, sequenced in a study of cytomegalovirus exposure and HLA in healthy donors. Data came from immunoSEQ multiplex PCR; TCRdb stores just in-frame clones and leaves some out. The table records about 130,000 clones, 94% of them present only once. Input material: PBMCs. Every receptor here comes from a woman younger than 30 in good health and CMV-seronegative.

The chain couples TRBV5-1 to TRBJ1-3, with D possibly TRBD1 on 5 matching bases. This CDR3 comprises 14 residues. V lost 1 base to trimming and J lost 0 bases, with 5 bases between them. Germline CDR1 reads SGHRS; CDR2 reads YFSETQ. The CDR3: CASSLTGSGNTIYF. CDR3 in DNA: TGCGCCAGCAGCTTGACAGGCTCTGGAAACACCATATATTTT.

This clone has just one count. Written as DNA, the CDR3 is TGTGCCAGCAGTTTACTGACACAGAATCAGCCCCAGCATTTT. Its protein is CASSLLTQNQPQHF. The V call is TRBV28, the J call TRBJ1-5; D not certain. The CDR3 spans 14 residues. The V end lost 2 bases, the J end lost 4 bases, and 9 bases lay between the germline ends. Germline V gene lookup returns CDR1 MDHEN and CDR2 SYDVKM.

This sequence joins TRBV9 and TRBJ2-3, with 12 bases fitting TRBD2. CDR3 length equals 16 residues. Per the germline V gene, CDR1 is SGDLS and CDR2 is YYNGEE. J lost 6 bases, V lost 4 bases, and 9 bases had no gene match. The CDR3 DNA is TGTGCCAGCAGCTCCATAAGACTAGCGGGGGCTGATACGCAGTATTTT. Amino acid sequence: CASSSIRLAGADTQYF. Filled out from reference TRBV9 and TRBJ2-3, the complete variable domain reads DSGVTQTPKHLITATGQRVTLRCSPRSGDLSVYWYQQSLDQGLQFLIQYYNGEERAKGNILERFSAQQFPDLHSELNLSSLELGDSALYFCASSSIRLAGADTQYFGPGTRLTVL.

The V and J genes are TRBV4-1 and TRBJ2-7; 7 nucleotides agree with TRBD1. The CDR3 is 16 amino acids. The germline CDR1 and CDR2 sequences are MGHRA and YSYEKL. The ends lost 4 bases at V and 4 bases at J; junction bases unmatched: 13. The CDR3 sequence is CASSLYWGTEKYEQYF. CDR3 DNA: TGCGCCAGCAGCCTTTACTGGGGGACAGAAAAATACGAGCAGTACTTC.

This clone came up once. The chain has TRBV4-1 and TRBJ2-1; 9 bases are shared with TRBD2. Germline-derived CDR1 and CDR2 are MGHRA and YSYEKL. The CDR3 runs to 14 residues. Trimming took 4 bases from V and 8 from J; bases not matched to a gene: 6. The DNA for the CDR3 is TGCGCCAGCAGCCTCTTGGGACTAGCATATGAGCAGTTCTTC. It translates to CASSLLGLAYEQFF.

The chain has TRBV28 and TRBJ1-1, with 7 bases identical to TRBD1. The CDR3 loop spans 16 amino acids. Germline loops: CDR1 MDHEN, CDR2 SYDVKM. Germline trimming cut 8 bases from V and 5 bases from J; bases unmatched to any gene: 17. The CDR3 region has the DNA TGTGCCAGCCATTACACAAACAGGGGAAGAGGGACTGAAGCTTTCTTT. This codes for CASHYTNRGRGTEAFF. Full variable domain (missing parts from reference TRBV28 and TRBJ1-1): DVKVTQSSRYLVKRTGEKVFLECVQDMDHENMFWYRQDPGLGLRLIYFSYDVKMKEKGDIPEGYSVSREKKERFSLILESASTNQTSMYLCASHYTNRGRGTEAFFGQGTRLTVV.

The chain carries TRBV6-5 and TRBJ1-1; TRBD1 matches 7 bases. V trimming: 5 bases; J trimming: 6 bases; junction bases outside the gene matches: 6. The germline V gene encodes CDR1 MNHEY and CDR2 SVGAGI. The length of the CDR3 is 13 residues. The CDR3 protein is CASSERGTAEAFF. The CDR3 region has the DNA TGTGCCAGCAGTGAACGAGGGACAGCTGAAGCTTTCTTT.

The rearrangement links TRBV6-6 to TRBJ2-7; D ambiguous. CDR1 MNHNY and CDR2 SVGAGI come from the germline V gene (reference sequence). The V and J ends lost 7 bases and 1 base respectively, with 11 bases between them. CDR3 length equals 13 residues. The CDR3 DNA is TGTGCCAGCACCCTTGACGGGTCCTACGAGCAGTACTTC. Protein product: CASTLDGSYEQYF.

The V call is TRBV7-2, the J call TRBJ1-3; D is perhaps TRBD1 (6 bases). Germline CDR1 reads SGHTA; CDR2 reads FQGNSA. Trimming took 4 bases from V and 1 from J, leaving 11 bases between them. There are 15 residues in the CDR3. Here the CDR3 reads CASSSNRASGNTIYF. The CDR3 DNA is TGTGCCAGCAGCTCGAACAGGGCATCTGGAAACACCATATATTTT.

In its sample, this clone was seen once. The gene calls are TRBV7-3 and TRBJ2-5, with 8 bases identical to TRBD2. V shed 2 bases and J 4 bases; nucleotides not matched to a gene: 3. Germline loops: CDR1 SGHTA, CDR2 FQGTGA. The CDR3 sequence is 14 residues long. CDR3 protein: CASSLYRGGETQYF. The CDR3 DNA follows: TGTGCCAGCAGCTTATATCGGGGGGGAGAGACCCAGTACTTC. Filled out from reference TRBV7-3 and TRBJ2-5, the complete variable domain reads GAGVSQTPSNKVTEKGKYVELRCDPISGHTALYWYRQSLGQGPEFLIYFQGTGAADDSGLPNDRFFAVRPEGSVSTLKIQRTERGDSAVYLCASSLYRGGETQYFGPGTRLLVL.

The rearrangement uses TRBV14 and TRBJ1-2; no definite D call. V lost 2 bases to trimming and J lost 2 bases, with 15 bases between them. Germline V gene lookup returns CDR1 SGHDN and CDR2 FVKESK. This CDR3 comprises 16 residues. The CDR3 reads CASSQTSRGTNYGYTF. In nucleotides, the CDR3 is TGTGCCAGCAGCCAAACCTCGCGAGGAACCAACTATGGCTACACCTTC.

This chain connects TRBV30 to TRBJ2-7; 7 nucleotides align to TRBD1. CDR3 size: 13 residues. Germline CDR1 and CDR2: GTSNPN and SVGIG (reference sequence). Trimming took 3 bases from V and 5 from J; bases not matched to a gene: 7. The CDR3 sequence: CAWRTGFNHEQYF. The DNA of the CDR3 is TGTGCCTGGAGGACAGGGTTTAACCACGAGCAGTACTTC.

The chain joins TRBV7-2 to TRBJ2-7; 7 bases fit TRBD2. This CDR3 is 14 amino acids long. The V gene end was trimmed by 6 bases and the J gene end by 1 base; junction bases not matched to a gene: 6. From germline, CDR1 is SGHTA and CDR2 FQGNSA. The CDR3 nucleotides read TGTGCCAGCAGTAGGGACTACGGATCCTACGAGCAGTACTTC. Its protein is CASSRDYGSYEQYF.

The chain combines TRBV6-5 with TRBJ2-5, with 7 nucleotides matching TRBD2. This CDR3 contains 14 residues. Per germline, CDR1 MNHEY and CDR2 SVGAGI. V gave up 3 bases and J gave up 5 bases; unmatched junction bases: 6. The CDR3 nucleotides read TGTGCCAGCAGTTATTCGGGAGGTCGGGAGACCCAGTACTTC. Its protein is CASSYSGGRETQYF.

The rearrangement links TRBV6-5 to TRBJ2-3; 8 bases align to TRBD2. Germline CDR1 reads MNHEY; CDR2 reads SVGAGI. CDR3 size: 15 residues. V trimming: 0 bases; J trimming: 5 bases; junction bases outside the gene matches: 4. CDR3 sequence: CASSYSAGREDTQYF. CDR3 nucleotides: TGTGCCAGCAGTTACTCAGCCGGGAGGGAAGATACGCAGTATTTT.

The chain carries TRBV4-1 and TRBJ1-4; TRBD1 is a possible D gene (5 bases). The CDR3 is made up of 17 amino acids. Looked up from germline, CDR1 is MGHRA and CDR2 is YSYEKL. V shed 3 bases and J shed 5 bases, with 19 bases lying between them. The CDR3 DNA reads TGCGCCAGCAGCCAGATACACCTGGGACTTCAAAATGAAAAACTGTTTTTT. Its translation: CASSQIHLGLQNEKLFF.

The gene calls are TRBV19 and TRBJ1-4; 7 nucleotides agree with TRBD1. The CDR3 totals 15 residues. Germline V gene lookup returns CDR1 LNHDA and CDR2 SQIVND (reference sequence). With 9 bases clipped from V and 8 bases from J, the junction kept 15 bases outside the gene matches. For the CDR3, the DNA is TGTGCCAGCCGATTCACAGGGGAGGCCATAGAAAAACTGTTTTTT. This codes for CASRFTGEAIEKLFF. Based on the CDR3 plus reference TRBV19 and TRBJ1-4, the full variable domain is DGGITQSPKYLFRKEGQNVTLSCEQNLNHDAMYWYRQDPGQGLRLIYYSQIVNDFQKGDIAEGYSVSREKKESFPLTVTSAQKNPTAFYLCASRFTGEAIEKLFFGSGTQLSVL.

The chain couples TRBV30 to TRBJ1-3, with D perhaps matching TRBD1 (6 bases). Germline V gene data show CDR1 as GTSNPN and CDR2 as SVGIG (reference sequence). This CDR3 has 13 residues. V lost 3 bases and J lost 4, with 10 bases in between. CDR3 sequence (DNA): TGTGCCTGGAGGGTAGGGGGAGGAAACACCATATATTTT. Amino acid sequence: CAWRVGGGNTIYF.

This chain uses TRBV6-1 with TRBJ1-1, with 10 bases fitting TRBD1. The CDR3 has 15 amino acids. Germline V gene sequence: CDR1 MNHNS, CDR2 SASEGT. Trimming took 5 bases from V and 7 from J; bases not matched to a gene: 10. CDR3 DNA sequence: TGTGCCAGCAGTATGTCTCCGGGACAGGGGTTTGAAGCTTTCTTT. This codes for CASSMSPGQGFEAFF.

The chain has TRBV2 and TRBJ2-3; TRBD1 matches 10 bases. The CDR3 is made up of 16 amino acids. J was trimmed by 5 bases and V by 4 bases; bases with no gene match: 9. Germline CDR1 reads SNHLY; CDR2 reads FYNNEI. The CDR3 spells CASSGETGGIIDTQYF. The CDR3 DNA reads TGTGCCAGCAGTGGGGAGACAGGGGGCATTATAGATACGCAGTATTTT.

This clone was counted a single time. The chain uses TRBV5-1 and TRBJ2-1, with a possible D match to TRBD1 (6 bases). CDR1 SGHRS and CDR2 YFSETQ come from the germline V gene. V lost 0 bases and J lost 9, with 19 bases in between. This CDR3 contains 16 residues. The CDR3 region is CASSLGRGQNVGEQFF. Here the CDR3 DNA reads TGCGCCAGCAGCTTGGGCAGGGGTCAGAATGTCGGTGAGCAGTTCTTC. Looking up the rest from reference TRBV5-1 and TRBJ2-1 gives the full variable domain: KAGVTQTPRYLIKTRGQQVTLSCSPISGHRSVSWYQQTPGQGLQFLFEYFSETQRNKGNFPGRFSGRQFSNSRSEMNVSTLELGDSALYLCASSLGRGQNVGEQFFGPGTRLTVL.

The J gene is TRBJ2-3, the V gene TRBV7-3, with D tentatively TRBD2 (6 bases). Trimming shortened V by 5 bases and J by 2 bases, and 14 bases separated the two germline ends. CDR3 size: 15 residues. Germline V gene lookup returns CDR1 SGHTA and CDR2 FQGTGA. The CDR3 protein is CASSPHSSATDTQYF. The CDR3 bases are TGTGCCAGCAGCCCCCATTCTAGCGCCACAGATACGCAGTATTTT.

CDR3 nucleotide sequence: TGTGCCAGCAGGACGCCGCGGGGAACCAACACCGGGGAGCTGTTTTTT. Encoded protein: CASRTPRGTNTGELFF. The rearrangement uses TRBV28 and TRBJ2-2; TRBD2 is a possible D gene (6 bases). Trimming took off 6 bases at V and 2 bases at J, with 16 bases between the two ends. The length of the CDR3 is 16 residues. CDR1 MDHEN and CDR2 SYDVKM come from the germline V gene.

This chain connects TRBV5-4 to TRBJ2-7, with 10 bases lining up with TRBD2. The trim removed 5 bases at V and 9 bases at J, leaving 8 bases unmatched. Looked up from germline, CDR1 is SGHNT and CDR2 is YYREEE (reference sequence). The CDR3 runs 13 residues. CDR3 sequence (DNA): TGTGCCAGCAGTGTTCTAGCGGGAGAGGGGCAGTACTTC. It translates to CASSVLAGEGQYF.

This chain uses TRBV14 with TRBJ1-1, with D unresolved. V shed 1 base and J shed 0 bases, with 9 bases lying between them. The CDR3 spans 15 residues. Germline V gene sequence: CDR1 SGHDN, CDR2 FVKESK. CDR3 amino acids: CASSQVNTLNTEAFF. CDR3 nucleotide sequence: TGTGCCAGCAGCCAAGTAAACACCCTGAACACTGAAGCTTTCTTT.

The chain couples TRBV19 to TRBJ2-7; D is unclear. The CDR3 has 15 residues. Trimming left V 3 bases short and J 1 base short, with 13 bases between. Germline V gives CDR1 LNHDA, CDR2 SQIVND (reference sequence). The CDR3 loop is CASSMDISDSYEQYF. CDR3 in DNA: TGTGCCAGTAGTATGGATATCAGCGATTCCTACGAGCAGTACTTC.

This clone was observed once. This rearrangement joins TRBV28 to TRBJ1-5; the D gene is possibly TRBD1 (5 bases). In germline, CDR1 is MDHEN, CDR2 SYDVKM. The CDR3 has 17 residues. V shed 2 bases and J shed 0 bases, with 14 bases lying between them. The CDR3 DNA reads TGTGCCAGCAGTTTAGGTCGGGGAGGGGATAGCAATCAGCCCCAGCATTTT. It is translated as CASSLGRGGDSNQPQHF.